This T cell receptor (beta chain) was identified during a study of shared clonotypes between healthy human individuals (dated by TCRdb to the early 2020s). Turning to the overall study: The cohort comprised two women and a few men aged 18 to 49 years. To increase sequencing depth and limit assay-specific biases, different laboratories used diverse techniques to prepare libraries and sequence TCR repertoires. For each donor, CD4 naive and CD4 memory were each run on three plates, CD8 naive on two plates, and CD8 memory on one plate. Blood TCR repertoires of about 5 healthy adults were deeply sequenced to estimate repertoire size and the extent of clonotype sharing between individuals. Between about 0.85 and 9.5 billion PBMCs per donor were obtained by leukapheresis. Paper-wide results and their limitations: Naive subsets generally had larger estimated clonotype richness than memory subsets. Because the study included a small number of donors, the genetic and exposure-history diversity represented was limited. Higher generation probabilities were observed for clonotypes shared by all four sorted-subset donors than for non-shared clonotypes. Sampling was restricted to blood, and TCR repertoires in tissues likely differ from the TCR repertoires found in blood. Sharing across several donors was observed for around 5% of naive CD4, about 4% of naive CD8, 2% to 2.5% of memory CD4, and about 0.4% of memory CD8 clonotypes. Rarefaction of sorted-subset datasets indicated incomplete sequencing despite the large sequencing depth. Pairwise subsampling led to the expectation that sequencing depth would affect the degree of clonotype sharing among donors.

The CDR3 contains 15 residues, cysteine and phenylalanine counted. Of the read, only the CDR3 DNA is kept; its 45 bases are in frame from base 1. Sequences MNHEY (CDR1) and SVGAGI (CDR2) are obtained from the germline V gene. Cut back by 6 bases and 9 bases, the V and J ends lie 21 bases apart. The donors were healthy, HIV-negative adults who had no recently reported acute infections or vaccinations. All donors were Caucasian adults living in Nashville, Tennessee, USA. CD4+ T cells were enriched through magnetic negative selection, after which naive cells were positively selected on CD45RA and the remaining negative fraction served as the memory subset. Blood was collected by leukapheresis, and PBMCs were isolated by Ficoll-Histopaque density gradient centrifugation and then cryopreserved in liquid nitrogen vapor phase. Analytical flow cytometry was used to check the purity and quantity of each magnetically sorted T cell population. Genomic DNA was isolated from each sorted fraction and quantified by UV absorbance on a Nanodrop 2000c.

TCR CDR3 regions were amplified from genomic DNA by multiplex PCR using the deep immunoSEQ assay. For each cell subset, the extracted genomic DNA was distributed evenly across all wells of several immunoSEQ 96-well plates, and each plate served as one replicate. Each replicate PCR for sorted subsets received around 0.2 ug genomic DNA, equal to roughly 30,000 T cell genomes. Purified libraries were quantified with a Qubit 3.0 fluorometer, sized on a Bioanalyzer 2100, and re-quantified with the KAPA Library Quantification kit. Each immunoSEQ 96-well plate was sequenced on its own single-read 150-cycle Illumina NextSeq 550 flow cell. In the source study's methods: Because only junctional sequences without quality scores were contained in the immunoSEQ output, filtering matching that applied to full-length reads could not be performed. Sequences were annotated with PyIR, a Python wrapper for IgBLAST v1.9, using IMGT germline references to assign V/J genes and CDR3. Reads were removed for weak V/J assignments (E-value above 1e-6), missing CDR3, stop codons, out-of-frame junctions, or ambiguous translated residues. V3J clonotypes were defined by identical inferred V gene, J gene, and CDR3 amino acid sequence. Percentage overlap between repertoires was computed as shared unique clonotypes divided by the size of the smaller repertoire. RTK rarefaction, the Chao1 estimator, and Recon v2.1 estimates of unobserved clonotypes were used to assess repertoire richness. OLGA was used to compute generation probabilities for all TCRbeta clonotypes that the gDNA method yielded from a handful of donors. TCRdb carries this immuneACCESS record with in-frame sequences only. Its versions omit some clonotypes, under half of them owing to an unresolved V gene in the studies checked, with the rest unexplained. V and J calls and clone size are given by that table; D and trimming were obtained from the DNA. The sample has 2,500,000 or so clones on record, more than 85% of them singletons. The ten largest clones represent about 0.39% of the sample.

With regard to this clone: Its cognate antigen has yet to be identified. Per-nucleotide qualities are absent, and no much larger clonotype sits a single base away.

The chain employs TRBV6-5 and TRBJ2-1; a confident D gene designation cannot be given. Sequenced: naive CD4+ T cells from PBMCs. The sample's cell subset or site label, decoded: CD45RA+ positively selected. The sequence came from a man aged 18 to 30 in good health. Some clones in this sample may be carry-over from other donors' samples. The CDR3 reads as follows: CASSLQPERLIEQFF. The DNA is as follows: TGTGCCAGCAGCTTACAGCCTGAACGACTGATTGAGCAGTTCTTC.